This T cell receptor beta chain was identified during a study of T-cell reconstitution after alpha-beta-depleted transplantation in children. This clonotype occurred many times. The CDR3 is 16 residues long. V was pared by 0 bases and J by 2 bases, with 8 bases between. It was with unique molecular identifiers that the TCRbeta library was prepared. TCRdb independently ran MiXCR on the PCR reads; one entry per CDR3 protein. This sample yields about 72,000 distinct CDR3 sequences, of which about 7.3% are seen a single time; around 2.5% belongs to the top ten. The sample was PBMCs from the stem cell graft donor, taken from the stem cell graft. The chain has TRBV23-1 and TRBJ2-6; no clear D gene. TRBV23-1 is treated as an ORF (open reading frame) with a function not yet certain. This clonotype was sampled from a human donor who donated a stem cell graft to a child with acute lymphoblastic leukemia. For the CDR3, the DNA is TGCGCCAGCAGTCAATCGTTGTGTGCTGGGGCCAACGTCCTGACTTTC. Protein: CASSQSLCAGANVLTF.